This TCR beta chain was obtained from a study of CD8 T cells in ankylosing spondylitis (TCRdb year 2017). Some background on the complete study: To find TCR variants linked to disease, the study profiled T cell receptor beta repertoires in ankylosing spondylitis patients and healthy donors. The full study cohort was made up of 25 ankylosing spondylitis patients and more than 90 healthy donors. Peripheral blood samples were taken, and synovial fluid was additionally collected from ankylosing spondylitis patients. What the research found in general, with its limitations: The disease-linked clones showed a CD8+ phenotype and occurred at relatively low frequencies in peripheral blood. Some motif variants were previously reported in synovial fluid and blood of reactive arthritis patients, suggesting common disease-initiation mechanisms. Blood from ankylosing spondylitis patients appeared to be characterized by a TCR beta motif made up of several highly homologous amino acid variants. Significant enrichment of the disease-linked clones was reported in matched synovial fluid samples from ankylosing spondylitis patients.

The CDR3 runs 15 amino acids, cysteine and phenylalanine included. Solely the CDR3 DNA is kept, with 45 bases framed from the first base. According to the germline V gene (reference sequence), CDR1 reads DFQATT and CDR2 reads SNEGSKA. Germline trimming: 6 bases from V, 0 bases from J; junction bases outside gene matches: 4. Sequencing relied on an Illumina HiSeq 2500. Quantitative 5'-RACE with molecular barcodes was used to prepare TCR beta libraries. The published analysis was carried out like this. Disease-linked TCR variants were identified with a new computational method built on a probabilistic model of VDJ rearrangement. The public sequencing data were trimmed at Q25 with fastp and processed into clonotypes with MiXCR by TCRdb, which kept only in-frame beta chains. Entries are consolidated by CDR3 protein sequence, retaining the most common genes and DNA. These V and J calls rely on TCRdb rather than the paper's analysis. Recorded for this sample are some 130,000 distinct CDR3 sequences; 7% to 9% of them occurred a single time. In total, the top ten clones hold roughly 7.2% of the sample.

Synovial fluid samples were paired with blood samples taken from the same ankylosing spondylitis patients. Turning to this clonotype: It lacks a known antigen. Base qualities are not at hand, and no much larger clone is one base apart.

This sequence was found in a male donor with ankylosing spondylitis. The material sequenced was synovial fluid, either unsorted or a sorted T cell fraction (not recorded which). The chain employs TRBV20-1 and TRBJ2-1; a stretch of 11 junction bases matches TRBD2. The DNA is TGCAGTGCCTGCGGACTAGCGGGCTCCTACAATGAGCAGTTCTTC. The encoded protein is CSACGLAGSYNEQFF.